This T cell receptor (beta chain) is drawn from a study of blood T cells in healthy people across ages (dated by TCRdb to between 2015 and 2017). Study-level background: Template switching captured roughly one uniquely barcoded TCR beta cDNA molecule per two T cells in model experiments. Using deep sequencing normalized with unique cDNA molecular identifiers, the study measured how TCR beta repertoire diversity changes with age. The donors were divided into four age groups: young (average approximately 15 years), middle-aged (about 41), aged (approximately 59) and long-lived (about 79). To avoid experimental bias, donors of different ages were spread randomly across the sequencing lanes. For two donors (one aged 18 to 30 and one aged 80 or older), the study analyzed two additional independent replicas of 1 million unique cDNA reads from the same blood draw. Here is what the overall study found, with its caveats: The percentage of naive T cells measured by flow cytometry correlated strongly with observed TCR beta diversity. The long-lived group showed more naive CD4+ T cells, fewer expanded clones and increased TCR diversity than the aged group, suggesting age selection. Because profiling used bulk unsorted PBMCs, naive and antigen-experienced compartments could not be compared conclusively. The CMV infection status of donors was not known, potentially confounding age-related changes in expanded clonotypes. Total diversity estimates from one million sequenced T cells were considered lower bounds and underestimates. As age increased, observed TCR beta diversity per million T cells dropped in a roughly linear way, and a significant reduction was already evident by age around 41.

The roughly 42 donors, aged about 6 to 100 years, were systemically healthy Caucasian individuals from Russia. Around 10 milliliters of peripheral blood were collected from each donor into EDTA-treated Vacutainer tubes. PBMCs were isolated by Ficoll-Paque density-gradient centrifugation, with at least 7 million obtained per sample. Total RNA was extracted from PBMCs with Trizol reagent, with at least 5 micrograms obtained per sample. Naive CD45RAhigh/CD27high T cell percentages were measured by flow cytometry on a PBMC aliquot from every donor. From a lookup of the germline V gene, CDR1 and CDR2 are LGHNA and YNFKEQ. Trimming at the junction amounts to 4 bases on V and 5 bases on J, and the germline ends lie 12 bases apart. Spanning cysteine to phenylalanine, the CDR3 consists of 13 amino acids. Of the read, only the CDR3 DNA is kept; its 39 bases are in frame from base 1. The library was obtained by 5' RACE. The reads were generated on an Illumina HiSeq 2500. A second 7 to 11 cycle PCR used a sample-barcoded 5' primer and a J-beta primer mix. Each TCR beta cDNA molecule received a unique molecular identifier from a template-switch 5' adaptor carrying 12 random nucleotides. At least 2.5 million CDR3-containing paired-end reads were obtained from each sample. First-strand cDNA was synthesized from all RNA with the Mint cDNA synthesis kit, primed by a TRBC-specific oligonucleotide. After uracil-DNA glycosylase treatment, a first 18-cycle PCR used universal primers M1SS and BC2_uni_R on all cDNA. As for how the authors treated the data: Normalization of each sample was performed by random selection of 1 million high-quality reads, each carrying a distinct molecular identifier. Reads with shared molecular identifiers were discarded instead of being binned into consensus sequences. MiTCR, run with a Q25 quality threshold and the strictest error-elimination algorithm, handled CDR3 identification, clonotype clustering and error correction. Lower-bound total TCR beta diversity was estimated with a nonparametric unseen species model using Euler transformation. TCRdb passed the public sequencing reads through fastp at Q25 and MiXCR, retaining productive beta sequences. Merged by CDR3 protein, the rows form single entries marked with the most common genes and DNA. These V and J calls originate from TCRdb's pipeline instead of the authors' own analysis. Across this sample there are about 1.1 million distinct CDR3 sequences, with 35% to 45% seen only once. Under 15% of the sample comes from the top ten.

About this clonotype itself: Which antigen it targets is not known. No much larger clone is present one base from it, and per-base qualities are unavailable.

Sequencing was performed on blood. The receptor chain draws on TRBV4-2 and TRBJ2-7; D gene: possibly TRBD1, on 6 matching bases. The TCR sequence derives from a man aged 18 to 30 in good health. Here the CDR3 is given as CASSRGQLNEQYF. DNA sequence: TGTGCCAGCAGCCGCGGACAGTTAAACGAGCAGTACTTC.